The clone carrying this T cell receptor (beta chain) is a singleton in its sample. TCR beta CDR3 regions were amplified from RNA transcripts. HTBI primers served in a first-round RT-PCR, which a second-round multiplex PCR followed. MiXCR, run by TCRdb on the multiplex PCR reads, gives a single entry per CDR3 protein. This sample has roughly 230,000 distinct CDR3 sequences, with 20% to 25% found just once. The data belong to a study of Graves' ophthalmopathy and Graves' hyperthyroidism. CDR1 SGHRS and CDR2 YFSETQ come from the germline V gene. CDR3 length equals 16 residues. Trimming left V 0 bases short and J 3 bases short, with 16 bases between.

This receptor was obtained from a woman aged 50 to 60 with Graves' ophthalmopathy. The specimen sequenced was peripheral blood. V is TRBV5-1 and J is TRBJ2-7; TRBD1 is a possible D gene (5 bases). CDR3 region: CASSLAMVGAYYEQYF. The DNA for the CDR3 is TGCGCCAGCAGCTTGGCCATGGTTGGGGCCTACTACGAGCAGTACTTC.